This TCR beta chain stems from a study of cytomegalovirus exposure and HLA in healthy donors. Whole-study results and caveats: The study designated 150 or so TCR beta chains cytomegalovirus-associated.

A word on this clone: Its antigen is as yet unknown. An end of the junction differs from the germline gene, which may be a read error.

The PCR used 60 Vbeta and 13 Jbeta primers. Profiled with immunoSEQ multiplex PCR; TCRdb holds only in-frame clones, not every one. The table lists 90,000 to 110,000 clones, approximately 82% of them singletons, with approximately 8% in the top ten. CDR3 size: 19 residues. Germline V gene sequence: CDR1 SGHNT, CDR2 YYREEE (reference sequence). The specimen sequenced was PBMCs. This rearrangement joins TRBV5-4 to TRBJ2-6, with TRBD2 matching over 9 bases. This TCR derives from a man aged 40-55 years in good health and CMV-seropositive. As DNA, the CDR3 is TGTGCCAGCAGCTTGGATTATAGCGGGGGTCGCTCTGGGGCCAACGGCCTGACTTTC. The encoded protein is CASSLDYSGGRSGANGLTF.